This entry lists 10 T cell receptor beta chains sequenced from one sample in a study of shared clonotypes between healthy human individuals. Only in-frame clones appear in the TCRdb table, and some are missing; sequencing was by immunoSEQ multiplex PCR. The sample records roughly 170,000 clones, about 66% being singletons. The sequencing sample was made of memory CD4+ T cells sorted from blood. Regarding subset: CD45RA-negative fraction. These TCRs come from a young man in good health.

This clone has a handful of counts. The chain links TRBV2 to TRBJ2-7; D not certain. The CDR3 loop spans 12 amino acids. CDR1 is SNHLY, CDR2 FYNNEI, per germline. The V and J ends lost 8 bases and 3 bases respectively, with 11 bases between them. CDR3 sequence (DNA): TGTGCCAGCGGTTATGACCACTACGAGCAGTACTTC. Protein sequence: CASGYDHYEQYF. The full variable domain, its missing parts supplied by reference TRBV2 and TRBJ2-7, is EPEVTQTPSHQVTQMGQEVILRCVPISNHLYFYWYRQILGQKVEFLVSFYNNEISEKSEIFDDQFSVERPDGSNFTLKIRSTKLEDSAMYFCASGYDHYEQYFGPGTRLTVT.

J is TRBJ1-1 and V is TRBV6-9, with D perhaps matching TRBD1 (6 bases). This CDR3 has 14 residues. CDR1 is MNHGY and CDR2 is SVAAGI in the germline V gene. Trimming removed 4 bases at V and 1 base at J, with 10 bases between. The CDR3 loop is CASSLLGGNTEAFF. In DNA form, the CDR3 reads TGTGCCAGCAGTTTATTAGGGGGGAACACTGAAGCTTTCTTT.

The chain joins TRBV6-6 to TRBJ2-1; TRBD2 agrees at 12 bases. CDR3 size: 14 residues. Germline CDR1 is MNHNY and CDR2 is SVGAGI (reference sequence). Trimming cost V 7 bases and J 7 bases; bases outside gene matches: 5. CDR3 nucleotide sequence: TGTGCCAGCACTAGCGGGAGGGGTTCGAATGAGCAGTTCTTC. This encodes CASTSGRGSNEQFF.

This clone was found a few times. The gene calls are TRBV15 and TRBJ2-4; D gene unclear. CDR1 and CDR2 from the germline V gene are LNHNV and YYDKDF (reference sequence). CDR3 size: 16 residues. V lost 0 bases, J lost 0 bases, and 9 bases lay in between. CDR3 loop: CATSRDFGGAKNIQYF. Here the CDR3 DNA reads TGTGCCACCAGCAGAGATTTTGGCGGAGCCAAAAACATTCAGTACTTC.

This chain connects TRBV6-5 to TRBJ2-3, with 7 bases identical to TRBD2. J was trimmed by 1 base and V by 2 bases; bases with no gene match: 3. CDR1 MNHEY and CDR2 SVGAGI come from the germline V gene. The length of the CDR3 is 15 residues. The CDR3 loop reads CASSYGGGGTDTQYF. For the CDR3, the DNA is TGTGCCAGCAGTTACGGGGGGGGTGGCACAGATACGCAGTATTTT.

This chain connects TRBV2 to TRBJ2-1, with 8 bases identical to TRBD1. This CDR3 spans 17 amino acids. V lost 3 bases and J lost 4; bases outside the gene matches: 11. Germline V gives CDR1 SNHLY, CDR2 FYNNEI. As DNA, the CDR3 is TGTGCCAGCAGTGATATTGGGACAGGCCTGATATACAATGAGCAGTTCTTC. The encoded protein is CASSDIGTGLIYNEQFF.

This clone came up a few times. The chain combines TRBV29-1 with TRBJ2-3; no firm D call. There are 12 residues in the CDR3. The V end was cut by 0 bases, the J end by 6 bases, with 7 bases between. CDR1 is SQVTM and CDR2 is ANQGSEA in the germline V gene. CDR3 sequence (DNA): TGCAGCGTTGAAGATCCTGGGGATACGCAGTATTTT. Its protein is CSVEDPGDTQYF.

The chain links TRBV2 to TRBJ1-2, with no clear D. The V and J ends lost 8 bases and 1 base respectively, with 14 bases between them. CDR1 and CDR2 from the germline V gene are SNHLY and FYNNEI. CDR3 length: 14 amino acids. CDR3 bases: TGTGCCAGCTCTGGGAGAGGACTTAACTATGGCTACACCTTC. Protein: CASSGRGLNYGYTF.

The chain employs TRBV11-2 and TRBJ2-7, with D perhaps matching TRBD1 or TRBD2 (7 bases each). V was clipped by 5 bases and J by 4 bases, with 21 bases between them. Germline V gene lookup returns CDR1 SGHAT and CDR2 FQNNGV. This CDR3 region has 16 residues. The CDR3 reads CASSLQQGGTGYEQYF. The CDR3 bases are TGTGCCAGCAGCCTCCAGCAGGGGGGGACGGGGTACGAGCAGTACTTC.

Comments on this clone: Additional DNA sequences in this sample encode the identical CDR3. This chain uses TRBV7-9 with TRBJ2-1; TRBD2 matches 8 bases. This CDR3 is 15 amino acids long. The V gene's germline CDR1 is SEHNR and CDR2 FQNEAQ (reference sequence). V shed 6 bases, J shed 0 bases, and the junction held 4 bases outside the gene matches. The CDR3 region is CASRTSGSSYNEQFF. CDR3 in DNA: TGTGCCAGCAGAACGAGCGGGAGCTCCTACAATGAGCAGTTCTTC.